The 20 T cell receptor beta chains given below trace back to one sample, sequenced in a study of cytomegalovirus exposure and HLA in healthy donors. PCR involved 60 Vbeta and 13 Jbeta primers. Using immunoSEQ multiplex PCR, the repertoire was profiled, and TCRdb retains in-frame clones only, with some absent. The table shows some 97,000 clones, with around 80% occurring only once. The specimen sequenced was PBMCs. The source of these receptors is a woman under 30 in good health and CMV-seronegative.

Here the CDR3 reads CASSYRGGTEAFF. DNA for the CDR3: TGTGCCAGCAGCTATCGGGGGGGGACTGAAGCTTTCTTT. The chain recombines TRBV7-3 with TRBJ1-1; maybe TRBD1 (5 bases). Germline assignment: CDR1 SGHTA and CDR2 FQGTGA. V lost 4 bases and J 5 bases, leaving 11 bases between the germline ends. This CDR3 contains 13 residues.

V usage is TRBV9 and J usage is TRBJ1-2, with D possibly matching TRBD1 (5 bases). This CDR3 is built from 17 residues. Trimming removed 0 bases from V and 5 bases from J, with 20 bases in between. CDR1 is SGDLS, CDR2 YYNGEE, per germline. CDR3 protein: CASSVAARGSKLYGYTF. In DNA, the CDR3 is TGTGCCAGCAGCGTAGCGGCCCGGGGGTCAAAACTGTATGGCTACACCTTC.

The rearrangement links TRBV6-5 to TRBJ2-7, with 8 bases identical to TRBD2. Per the germline V gene, CDR1 is MNHEY and CDR2 is SVGAGI. This CDR3 contains 15 residues. V dropped 0 bases and J dropped 5; count of bases not matched to a gene: 6. Written as DNA, the CDR3 is TGTGCCAGCAGTTACTCATCGGGAGGGCCCCACGAGCAGTACTTC. The encoded protein is CASSYSSGGPHEQYF.

V and J are TRBV29-1 and TRBJ1-4, with 9 bases aligning to TRBD1. J gave up 17 bases and V 7 bases, and 14 bases lay outside the gene matches. The CDR3 length is 12 residues. CDR1 is SQVTM and CDR2 is ANQGSEA in the germline V gene. The CDR3 is CSADSGTGFPFF. The CDR3 DNA reads TGCAGCGCAGACTCCGGGACAGGGTTCCCTTTTTTT. Complete variable domain (other parts from reference TRBV29-1 and TRBJ1-4): SAVISQKPSRDICQRGTSLTIQCQVDSQVTMMFWYRQQPGQSLTLIATANQGSEATYESGFVIDKFPISRPNLTFSTLTVSNMSPEDSSIYLCSADSGTGFPFFGSGTQLSVL.

This chain uses TRBV7-9 with TRBJ2-2; a possible D gene is TRBD2 (5 bases). Trimming stripped 8 bases from V and 2 bases from J, with 12 bases between. The CDR3 length is 14 residues. Germline lookup yields CDR1 SEHNR and CDR2 FQNEAQ (reference sequence). The CDR3 region is CASASRENTGELFF. As DNA, the CDR3 is TGTGCCAGCGCATCACGGGAAAACACCGGGGAGCTGTTTTTT.

The chain couples TRBV7-9 to TRBJ2-7; 7 bases agree with TRBD2. The CDR3 runs 14 residues. Germline values: CDR1 SEHNR, CDR2 FQNEAQ (reference sequence). After removal of 3 bases from V and 6 bases from J, the junction contained 8 bases not matched to a gene. CDR3 loop: CASSFRGEGSEQYF. CDR3 bases: TGTGCCAGCAGCTTTAGAGGGGAGGGTAGCGAGCAGTACTTC.

CDR3 DNA sequence: TGTGCCAGCAGGCGGGAGTGGGTCACCGGGGAGCTGTTTTTT. This encodes CASRREWVTGELFF. This chain uses TRBV6-1 with TRBJ2-2; 7 nucleotides align to TRBD2. The CDR3 covers 14 residues. Germline V gene data show CDR1 as MNHNS and CDR2 as SASEGT. Trimming at V came to 6 bases and at J to 4 bases, leaving 5 bases not matched to a gene.

V and J are TRBV7-9 and TRBJ2-3, with 11 nucleotides matching TRBD2. Germline V lookup: CDR1 SEHNR, CDR2 FQNEAQ (reference sequence). J lost 4 bases, V lost 5 bases, and 14 bases had no gene match. This CDR3 spans 18 amino acids. The CDR3 nucleotides are TGTGCCAGCAGCGCCACCTTCGCGACTAGCGGGGCCGCAGATACGCAGTATTTT. Protein product: CASSATFATSGAADTQYF.

V is TRBV28 and J is TRBJ2-1; 9 nucleotides align to TRBD2. Germline-derived CDR1 and CDR2 are MDHEN and SYDVKM. Trimming took 5 bases from V and 2 from J; bases not matched to a gene: 7. This CDR3 region has 16 residues. CDR3: CASSPSGRRTYNEQFF. CDR3 DNA: TGTGCCAGCAGTCCCAGCGGGAGGCGAACCTACAATGAGCAGTTCTTC.

In its sample, this clone was seen once. The chain has TRBV28 and TRBJ1-1; D uncertain. This CDR3 region has 15 residues. The ends were cut back, 7 bases at V and 1 base at J, with 16 bases in the middle. The germline CDR1 and CDR2 sequences are MDHEN and SYDVKM. CDR3 in DNA: TGTGCCAGCACCCACTGGGCCAGCCGGAACACTGAAGCTTTCTTT. This translates into CASTHWASRNTEAFF.

J is TRBJ1-1 and V is TRBV10-3; TRBD1 aligns across 12 bases. This CDR3 region has 16 residues. V gave up 6 bases and J gave up 0 bases; unmatched junction bases: 5. Germline V CDR1 and CDR2: ENHRY, SYGVKD. CDR3 nucleotide sequence: TGTGCCATCAGCCCCGGGACAGGGGGCATGAACACTGAAGCTTTCTTT. Translated: CAISPGTGGMNTEAFF.

This clone was picked up one time. V gene TRBV6-1 combines with J gene TRBJ1-2; D ambiguous. CDR3 length: 14 amino acids. The V end was cut by 7 bases, the J end by 0 bases, with 12 bases between. Germline V gene data show CDR1 as MNHNS and CDR2 as SASEGT. The CDR3 region is CASTRREANYGYTF. The CDR3 DNA is TGTGCCAGCACCCGGAGGGAAGCTAACTATGGCTACACCTTC.

J is TRBJ1-2 and V is TRBV7-2; D not resolved. V was clipped by 4 bases and J by 3 bases, with 9 bases between them. Germline lookup yields CDR1 SGHTA and CDR2 FQGNSA. This CDR3 spans 13 amino acids. CDR3 DNA: TGTGCCAGCAGCTCCCCCACTTACTATGGCTACACCTTC. It codes for CASSSPTYYGYTF.

The genes are TRBV27 and TRBJ2-2; 14 bases align to TRBD2. The CDR3 covers 18 residues. The V gene's germline CDR1 is MNHEY and CDR2 SMNVEV (reference sequence). Trimming took 4 bases from V and 5 from J; bases not matched to a gene: 9. For the CDR3, the DNA is TGTGCCAGCAGTTCCTACCCCGGACTAGCGGGGGGTACCGGGGAGCTGTTTTTT. Its protein is CASSSYPGLAGGTGELFF.

This clone was seen once. The chain carries TRBV7-9 and TRBJ2-1; no definite D call. The germline gives CDR1 SEHNR, CDR2 FQNEAQ (reference sequence). Trimming left V 2 bases short and J 7 bases short, with 9 bases between. CDR3 length: 13 residues. The CDR3 DNA is TGTGCCAGCAGCTTAAAATCGGTGAATGAGCAGTTCTTC. This encodes CASSLKSVNEQFF. Together with reference TRBV7-9 and TRBJ2-1, the CDR3 gives the full variable domain: DTGVSQNPRHKITKRGQNVTFRCDPISEHNRLYWYRQTLGQGPEFLTYFQNEAQLEKSRLLSDRFSAERPKGSFSTLEIQRTEQGDSAMYLCASSLKSVNEQFFGPGTRLTVL.

This chain joins TRBV6-5 and TRBJ2-3; D is ambiguous. V lost 5 bases and J lost 3, with 9 bases in between. This CDR3 spans 13 amino acids. From germline, CDR1 is MNHEY and CDR2 SVGAGI. DNA of the CDR3: TGTGCCAGCAGTCGCGTAGAGACAGATACGCAGTATTTT. This encodes CASSRVETDTQYF.

V is TRBV15 and J is TRBJ2-3, with D maybe TRBD2 (5 bases). This CDR3 region has 13 residues. Per germline, CDR1 LNHNV and CDR2 YYDKDF (reference sequence). V was clipped by 6 bases and J by 2 bases, with 9 bases between them. The CDR3 DNA is TGTGCCACCAGGAGCGGTCTCACAGATACGCAGTATTTT. This codes for CATRSGLTDTQYF.

The chain recombines TRBV6-5 with TRBJ2-7, with 11 bases matching TRBD1. The CDR3 consists of 14 residues. V lost 7 bases and J lost 3; bases outside the gene matches: 5. Germline V lookup: CDR1 MNHEY, CDR2 SVGAGI. The CDR3, as DNA: TGTGCCAGCACCGCCGGGACAGGGGGCTACGAGCAGTACTTC. Translating gives CASTAGTGGYEQYF.

The chain couples TRBV11-2 to TRBJ2-7; D possibly corresponds to TRBD2 (7 bases). The CDR3 covers 16 residues. The V end was cut by 4 bases, the J end by 8 bases, with 24 bases between. Germline V gene data show CDR1 as SGHAT and CDR2 as FQNNGV. CDR3 DNA sequence: TGTGCCAGCAGCTCGGGGGGCAGGGGACCGCTAAAACAGCAGTACTTC. This gives the protein CASSSGGRGPLKQQYF.

The genes are TRBV19 and TRBJ2-3, with D possibly matching TRBD1 (5 bases). CDR1 is LNHDA, CDR2 SQIVND, per germline (reference sequence). This CDR3 is built from 14 residues. V gave up 3 bases and J gave up 4 bases, with 11 bases separating them. CDR3 loop: CASSMGQGADTQYF. In DNA, the CDR3 is TGTGCCAGTAGTATGGGGCAGGGTGCAGATACGCAGTATTTT.